This T cell receptor (beta chain) was documented in a study of T cell changes during pregnancy in multiple sclerosis. CDR3 length: 14 amino acids. Trimming took 3 bases from V and 8 from J, leaving 15 bases between them. Germline V gene lookup returns CDR1 SGHRS and CDR2 YFSETQ. Produced via immunoSEQ multiplex PCR; TCRdb's table is partial and in-frame only. The table has 20,000 or so clones, about nine tenths seen once. In its sample, this clone was seen once. The clonotype originates from a female donor in good health, enrolled as a control in a pregnancy study. Specimen: CD8+ T cells from peripheral blood mononuclear cells, collected in the third trimester of pregnancy. The chain uses TRBV5-1 and TRBJ1-3; D perhaps matches TRBD1 (5 bases). In nucleotides, the CDR3 is TGCGCCAGCAGCTCCAGGGTAGGAAGGGACACCATATATTTT. Translation: CASSSRVGRDTIYF.